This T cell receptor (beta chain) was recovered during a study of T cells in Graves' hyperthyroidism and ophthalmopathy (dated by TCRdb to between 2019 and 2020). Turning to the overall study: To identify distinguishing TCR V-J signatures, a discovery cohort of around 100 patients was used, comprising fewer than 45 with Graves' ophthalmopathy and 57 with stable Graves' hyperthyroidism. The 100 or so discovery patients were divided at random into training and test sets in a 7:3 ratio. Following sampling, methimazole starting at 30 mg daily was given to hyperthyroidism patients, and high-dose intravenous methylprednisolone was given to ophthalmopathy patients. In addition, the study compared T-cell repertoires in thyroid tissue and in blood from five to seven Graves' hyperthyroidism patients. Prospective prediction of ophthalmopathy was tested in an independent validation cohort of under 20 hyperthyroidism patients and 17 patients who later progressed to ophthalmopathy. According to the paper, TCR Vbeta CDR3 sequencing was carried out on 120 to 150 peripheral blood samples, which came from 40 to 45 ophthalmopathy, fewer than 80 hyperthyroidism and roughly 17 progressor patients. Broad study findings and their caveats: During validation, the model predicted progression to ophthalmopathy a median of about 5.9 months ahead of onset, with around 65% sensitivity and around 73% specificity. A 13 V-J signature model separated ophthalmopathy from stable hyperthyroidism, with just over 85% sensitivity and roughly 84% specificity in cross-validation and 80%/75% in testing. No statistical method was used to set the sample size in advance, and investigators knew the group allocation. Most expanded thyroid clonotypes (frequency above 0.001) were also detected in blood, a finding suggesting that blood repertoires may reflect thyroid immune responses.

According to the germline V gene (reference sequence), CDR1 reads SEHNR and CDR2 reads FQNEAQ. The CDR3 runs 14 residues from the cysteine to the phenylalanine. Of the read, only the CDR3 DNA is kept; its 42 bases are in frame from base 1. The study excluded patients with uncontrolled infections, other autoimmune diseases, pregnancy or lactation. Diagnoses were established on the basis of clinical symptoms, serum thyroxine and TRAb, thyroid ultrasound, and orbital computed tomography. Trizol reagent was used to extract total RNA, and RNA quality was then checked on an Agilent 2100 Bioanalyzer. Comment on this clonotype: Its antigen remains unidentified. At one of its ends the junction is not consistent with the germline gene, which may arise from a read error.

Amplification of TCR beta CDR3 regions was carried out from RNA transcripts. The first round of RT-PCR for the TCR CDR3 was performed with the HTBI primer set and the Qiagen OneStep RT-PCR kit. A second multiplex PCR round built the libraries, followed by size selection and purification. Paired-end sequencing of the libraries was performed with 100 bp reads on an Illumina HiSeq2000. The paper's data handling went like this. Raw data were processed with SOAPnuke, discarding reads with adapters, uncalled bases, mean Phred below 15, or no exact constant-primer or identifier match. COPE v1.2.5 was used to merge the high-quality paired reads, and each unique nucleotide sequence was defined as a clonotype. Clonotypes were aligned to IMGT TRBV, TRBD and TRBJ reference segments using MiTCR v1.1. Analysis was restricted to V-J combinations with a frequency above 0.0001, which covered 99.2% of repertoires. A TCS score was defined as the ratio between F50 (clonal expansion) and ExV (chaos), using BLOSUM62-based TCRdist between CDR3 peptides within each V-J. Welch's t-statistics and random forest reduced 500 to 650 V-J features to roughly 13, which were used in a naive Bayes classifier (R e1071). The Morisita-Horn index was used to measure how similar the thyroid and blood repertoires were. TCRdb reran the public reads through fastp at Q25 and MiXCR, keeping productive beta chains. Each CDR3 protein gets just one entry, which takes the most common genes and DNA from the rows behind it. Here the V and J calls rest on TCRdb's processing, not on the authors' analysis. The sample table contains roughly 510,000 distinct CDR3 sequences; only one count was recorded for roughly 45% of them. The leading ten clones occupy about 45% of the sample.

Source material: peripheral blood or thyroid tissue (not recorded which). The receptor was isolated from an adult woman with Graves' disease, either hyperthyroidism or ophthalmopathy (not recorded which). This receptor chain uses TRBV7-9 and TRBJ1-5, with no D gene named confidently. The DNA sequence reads TGTACCAGCAGCGTGGAACAACCGAATCAGCCCCAGCATTTT. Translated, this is CTSSVEQPNQPQHF.